Relative to its sample, the clone carrying this T cell receptor (beta chain) is medium-sized. The CDR3 length is 14 residues. V gave up 5 bases and J gave up 8 bases, with 15 bases separating them. The germline V gene has CDR1 SGHTA and CDR2 FQGTGA. The data derive from a study of lymphopenia after photon versus proton radiotherapy. This table comes from immunoSEQ multiplex PCR, and its TCRdb copy is limited to in-frame clones, with some not included. The sample has about 26,000 clones, more than 80% seen once. This clonotype was sampled from a man younger than 45 with gastric cancer. The V gene is TRBV7-3, the J gene TRBJ2-2, with D possibly being TRBD1 (5 bases). The specimen comprised peripheral blood, sampled from a patient treated with photon-based radiotherapy. The chain's CDR3 is CASSEYSNRGELFF. As DNA, the CDR3 is TGTGCCAGCAGCGAATACTCGAACAGGGGGGAGCTGTTTTTT. Together with reference TRBV7-3 and TRBJ2-2, the CDR3 gives the full variable domain: GAGVSQTPSNKVTEKGKYVELRCDPISGHTALYWYRQSLGQGPEFLIYFQGTGAADDSGLPNDRFFAVRPEGSVSTLKIQRTERGDSAVYLCASSEYSNRGELFFGEGSRLTVL.